This is a list of T cell receptor beta chains from one sample in a study of blood T cell repertoires in COVID-19. Profiled with immunoSEQ multiplex PCR; TCRdb holds only in-frame clones, not every one. The table has around 250,000 clones, approximately 82% seen once; the top ten hold 4.5% to 7%. Sequenced: peripheral blood. These receptors were collected from a man aged 80 or over with acute or convalescent COVID-19. Both conserved end residues are part of each CDR3. The D gene is left open where the match is weak. Clone size is stated in some rows and not others, as once, few, many or a class when expanded.

TRBD2	TRBV7-9	TRBJ2-1	few	CASSLDPAGGSEQFF	TGTGCCAGCAGCTTAGATCCAGCGGGGGGGAGTGAGCAGTTCTTC
.	TRBV2	TRBJ1-6	few	CASKRDSNSPLHF	TGTGCCAGCAAACGGGACTCTAATTCACCCCTCCACTTT
.	TRBV19	TRBJ2-1	.	CASSIEREQFF	TGTGCCAGTAGTATAGAACGGGAGCAGTTCTTC
.	TRBV28	TRBJ1-6	.	CASSREIYLIRSPLHF	TGTGCCAGCAGCCGGGAGATCTACCTTATTCGATCACCCCTCCACTTT
.	TRBV7-3	TRBJ1-6	.	CASSLTAPGSPLHF	TGTGCCAGCAGCTTAACCGCTCCAGGGTCACCCCTCCACTTT
.	TRBV5-1	TRBJ2-5	.	CASSADSSDPTQYF	TGCGCCAGCAGCGCGGACAGCTCTGATCCGACCCAGTACTTC
TRBD2	TRBV10-3	TRBJ2-2	.	CATGRGTSNTGELFF	TGTGCCACCGGGAGGGGGACATCGAACACCGGGGAGCTGTTTTTT
TRBD1	TRBV6-5	TRBJ1-3	.	CASRDRGYTGNTIYF	TGTGCCAGCAGGGACAGGGGATACACTGGAAACACCATATATTTT
.	TRBV2	TRBJ1-2	.	CASSDSRQASESGYTF	TGTGCCAGCAGTGATTCTCGTCAGGCCTCCGAGTCAGGCTACACCTTC
.	TRBV19	TRBJ2-2	.	CASSTGRSGTGELFF	TGTGCCAGTAGTACGGGGCGGAGCGGGACCGGGGAGCTGTTTTTT
.	TRBV7-9	TRBJ1-1	.	CASSLAGGGTEAFF	TGTGCCAGCAGCTTAGCAGGAGGTGGCACTGAAGCTTTCTTT
.	TRBV5-1	TRBJ1-1	.	CASSLVWGRGTTEAFF	TGCGCCAGCAGCTTGGTTTGGGGCAGGGGCACCACTGAAGCTTTCTTT
.	TRBV10-1	TRBJ2-1	.	CASSRDLYNEQFF	TGCGCCAGCAGCCGGGACTTGTACAATGAGCAGTTCTTC
.	TRBV6-5	TRBJ2-1	.	CASSLTGRGPEQFF	TGTGCCAGCAGCCTAACTGGGAGAGGCCCTGAGCAGTTCTTC
.	TRBV5-4	TRBJ1-2	.	CASSLQGAYGYTF	TGTGCCAGCAGCTTACAGGGAGCCTATGGCTACACCTTC
.	TRBV28	TRBJ1-2	few	CASSQTDDYGYTF	TGTGCCAGCAGCCAGACAGACGACTATGGCTACACCTTC
TRBD2	TRBV2	TRBJ2-1	.	CATRELAGGYNEQFF	TGTGCCACAAGAGAACTAGCGGGAGGCTACAATGAGCAGTTCTTC
.	TRBV6-6	TRBJ2-3	.	CASSLYPGDLTSTDTQYF	TGTGCCAGCAGTCTCTATCCCGGGGACTTAACTAGCACAGATACGCAGTATTTT
.	TRBV5-1	TRBJ1-6	.	CASSLGGGGPNSPLHF	TGCGCCAGCAGCTTGGGTGGTGGAGGACCGAATTCACCCCTCCACTTT
TRBD1	TRBV7-8	TRBJ1-3	few	CASSSSYPDRGDTIYF	TGTGCCAGCAGCTCGTCGTACCCCGACAGGGGTGACACCATATATTTT
.	TRBV28	TRBJ1-4	few	CASSTLSGTTRQKLFF	TGTGCCAGCAGTACCCTATCCGGGACAACAAGACAAAAACTGTTTTTT
.	TRBV3-1/TRBV3-2	TRBJ2-7	.	CASSPPVGEQYF	TGTGCCAGCAGCCCTCCTGTCGGGGAGCAGTACTTC
TRBD2	TRBV5-1	TRBJ2-7	.	CASSSRLAAFYEQYF	TGCGCCAGCAGCTCGAGACTAGCGGCTTTCTACGAGCAGTACTTC
.	TRBV5-1	TRBJ2-3	.	CASSLARAGGPDTQYF	TGCGCCAGCAGCTTGGCCAGGGCAGGGGGGCCAGATACGCAGTATTTT
TRBD2	TRBV28	TRBJ2-1	.	CASTSPGSGSGYEQFF	TGTGCCAGCACTTCCCCCGGCAGCGGGAGCGGGTATGAGCAGTTCTTC
.	TRBV18	TRBJ2-3	.	CASSPGSGPSTDTQYF	TGTGCCAGCTCACCGGGCAGCGGGCCCAGCACAGATACGCAGTATTTT
.	TRBV4-2	TRBJ2-7	.	CASSPTAGGVYEQYF	TGTGCCAGCAGCCCGACGGCGGGTGGGGTATACGAGCAGTACTTC
.	TRBV19	TRBJ2-7	.	CASSGQPLGLYEQYF	TGTGCCAGTAGTGGTCAACCTCTAGGTTTATACGAGCAGTACTTC
TRBD2	TRBV7-3	TRBJ2-3	.	CASSTQPGLAGTDTQYF	TGTGCCAGCAGCACACAACCGGGACTAGCGGGAACAGATACGCAGTATTTT
.	TRBV19	TRBJ2-1	.	CASSIASLNRNEQFF	TGTGCCAGTAGTATCGCTAGTTTGAACAGGAATGAGCAGTTCTTC
.	TRBV21-1	TRBJ2-3	.	CASSKTSGRRTDTQYF	TGTGCCAGCAGCAAGACTAGCGGGAGACGCACAGATACGCAGTATTTT
.	TRBV30	TRBJ2-2	.	CAWTFAGELFF	TGTGCCTGGACTTTCGCCGGGGAGCTGTTTTTT
.	TRBV29-1	TRBJ2-3	.	CSVVVDTQYF	TGCAGCGTTGTAGTTGATACGCAGTATTTT
.	TRBV7-2	TRBJ1-1	.	CASSFGMTVNTEAFF	TGTGCCAGCAGCTTCGGAATGACAGTGAACACTGAAGCTTTCTTT
TRBD2	TRBV24-1	TRBJ2-2	.	CATSSGTNTGELFF	TGTGCCACCTCTAGCGGGACGAACACCGGGGAGCTGTTTTTT
TRBD1	TRBV27	TRBJ2-7	.	CASSQGDSYEQYF	TGTGCCAGCAGTCAGGGGGACTCCTACGAGCAGTACTTC
.	TRBV4-1	TRBJ1-3	.	CASSQDLGRAGNTIYF	TGCGCCAGCAGCCAAGATCTCGGGAGGGCTGGAAACACCATATATTTT
.	TRBV7-3	TRBJ1-1	.	CASSPGVGEAFF	TGTGCCAGCAGCCCAGGGGTCGGTGAAGCTTTCTTT
TRBD1	TRBV5-8	TRBJ2-7	.	CASSGQGKYEQYF	TGTGCCAGCAGCGGACAGGGCAAGTACGAGCAGTACTTC
TRBD2	TRBV2	TRBJ2-2	.	CASVGGTDTGELFF	TGTGCCAGCGTCGGGGGGACTGACACCGGGGAGCTGTTTTTT
TRBD1	TRBV28	TRBJ2-5	.	CASRDTGTGSAQYF	TGTGCCAGCAGGGACACCGGGACAGGGTCTGCCCAGTACTTC
TRBD1	TRBV5-6	TRBJ2-5	.	CASSRTGTQETQYF	TGTGCCAGCAGCCGGACAGGGACCCAAGAGACCCAGTACTTC
TRBD2	TRBV11-2	TRBJ2-5	.	CASSLDWTSQETQYF	TGTGCCAGCAGCTTAGATTGGACTAGCCAAGAGACCCAGTACTTC
.	TRBV5-1	TRBJ2-1	.	CASREDTYNEQFF	TGCGCCAGCCGAGAAGACACATACAATGAGCAGTTCTTC
.	TRBV6-5	TRBJ1-4	.	CASSTDSRGEKLFF	TGTGCCAGCAGTACGGACAGCCGCGGAGAAAAACTGTTTTTT
TRBD1	TRBV9	TRBJ2-3	.	CASSVGTGGTDTQYF	TGTGCCAGCAGCGTAGGAACAGGGGGGACAGATACGCAGTATTTT
TRBD1	TRBV30	TRBJ2-5	.	CAGAQGNVLAQYF	TGTGCCGGGGCACAGGGGAATGTGCTGGCCCAGTACTTC
TRBD2	TRBV29-1	TRBJ2-7	.	CSAGTSGHSSYEQYF	TGCAGTGCTGGGACTAGCGGGCATAGCTCCTACGAGCAGTACTTC
.	TRBV2	TRBJ1-3	.	CASRDRGGIGNTIYF	TGTGCCAGCAGGGACCGGGGGGGAATTGGAAACACCATATATTTT
TRBD2	TRBV29-1	TRBJ2-1	.	CSVDSGTSAHNEQFF	TGCAGCGTTGATTCCGGGACTAGCGCCCACAATGAGCAGTTCTTC
TRBD1	TRBV5-4	TRBJ1-3	.	CASSFGGRGSGNTIYF	TGTGCCAGCAGCTTTGGGGGCAGGGGGTCGGGAAACACCATATATTTT
.	TRBV6-5	TRBJ2-7	many	CASLVGAAEQYF	TGTGCCAGCCTCGTCGGAGCGGCGGAGCAGTACTTC
.	TRBV12-3/TRBV12-4	TRBJ1-1	.	CASRKGGSTEAFF	TGTGCCAGCAGAAAAGGGGGTTCCACTGAAGCTTTCTTT
.	TRBV29-1	TRBJ1-1	.	CSFTPGAGGEAFF	TGCAGCTTTACCCCAGGGGCGGGTGGTGAAGCTTTCTTT
TRBD1	TRBV28	TRBJ2-2	.	CASSRTGVSGELFF	TGTGCCAGCAGTCGGACAGGCGTCTCGGGGGAGCTGTTTTTT
.	TRBV5-1	TRBJ2-2	.	CASREGGRTGELFF	TGCGCCAGCAGAGAAGGGGGACGGACCGGGGAGCTGTTTTTT
TRBD1	TRBV10-3	TRBJ2-6	.	CAISDGTGAPGANVLTF	TGTGCCATCAGTGATGGGACAGGGGCTCCTGGGGCCAACGTCCTGACTTTC
TRBD2	TRBV25-1	TRBJ2-1	.	CASQGTSGLRYNEQFF	TGTGCCAGCCAAGGGACTAGCGGGTTAAGGTACAATGAGCAGTTCTTC
TRBD1	TRBV19	TRBJ2-6	.	CASSASQGGTSSGANVLTF	TGTGCCAGTAGTGCCTCACAGGGGGGAACGTCCTCTGGGGCCAACGTCCTGACTTTC